Reported below is one TCR beta chain. V lost 0 bases to trimming and J lost 1 base, with 13 bases between them. The CDR3 is made up of 17 amino acids. CDR1 and CDR2 from the germline V gene are SGHAT and FQNNGV. TCRdb's copy holds only in-frame clones and misses some; the assay was immunoSEQ multiplex PCR. The sample has around 300,000 clones; 88% are singletons. The data derive from a study of blood T cell repertoires in COVID-19. The chain uses TRBV11-2 and TRBJ1-5, with D perhaps matching TRBD1 (5 bases). The receptor was derived from a woman aged 30 to 39 who had recovered from COVID-19. What was sequenced was PBMCs or T cells enriched from blood (not recorded which). CDR3 loop: CASSLEAGGWSNQPQHF. In nucleotides, the CDR3 is TGTGCCAGCAGCTTAGAGGCTGGGGGGTGGAGCAATCAGCCCCAGCATTTT.